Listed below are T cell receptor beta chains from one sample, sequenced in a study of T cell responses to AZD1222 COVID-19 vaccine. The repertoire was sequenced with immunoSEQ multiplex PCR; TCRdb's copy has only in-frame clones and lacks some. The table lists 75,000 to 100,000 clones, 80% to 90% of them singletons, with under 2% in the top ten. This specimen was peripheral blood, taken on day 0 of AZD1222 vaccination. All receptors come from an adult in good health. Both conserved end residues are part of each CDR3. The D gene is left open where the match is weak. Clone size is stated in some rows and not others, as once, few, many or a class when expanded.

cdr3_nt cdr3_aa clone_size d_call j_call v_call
TGCGCCAGCAGCTTTGACAGGCACACTGAAGCTTTCTTT CASSFDRHTEAFF - - TRBJ1-1 TRBV5-1
TGTGCCAGCAGTCAATCGGGACTTAGCGGTACCGGGGAGCTGTTTTTT CASSQSGLSGTGELFF - - TRBJ2-2 TRBV6-6
TGTGCCAGTAGTACCGGCTACGGGATGGAAACAGAAAAACTGTTTTTT CASSTGYGMETEKLFF - - TRBJ1-4 TRBV19
TGTGCCAGCAGCCAAGCCCCGGGAAATGGCTACGAGCAGTACTTC CASSQAPGNGYEQYF - - TRBJ2-7 TRBV14
TGTGCCAGCAGTGGACAGGGTCAAGAGACCCAGTACTTC CASSGQGQETQYF - TRBD1 TRBJ2-5 TRBV6-6
TGTGCCAGTAGGAGACAGGGGAATCAGCCCCAGCATTTT CASRRQGNQPQHF - TRBD1 TRBJ1-5 TRBV19
TGTGCCAGCTCAGCATGGACAGGGGCCCCTTACACCATATATTTT CASSAWTGAPYTIYF few TRBD1 TRBJ1-3 TRBV18
TGTGCCAGCAGTGACGTCTGGGAGGATCAGCCCCAGCATTTT CASSDVWEDQPQHF once - TRBJ1-5 TRBV6-1
TGTGCCAGCAGTGACGAAGCGTGGGCTGGCTACACCTTC CASSDEAWAGYTF once - TRBJ1-2 TRBV6-1
TGTGCCATCAGTGAGTTACAGGGGAACAATCAGCCCCAGCATTTT CAISELQGNNQPQHF - TRBD1 TRBJ1-5 TRBV10-3
TGTGCCAGCAGTCCCCTGGGGGGAAGGGGCAGCGATGAGCAGTTCTTC CASSPLGGRGSDEQFF - - TRBJ2-1 TRBV28
TGCGCCAGCAGCTCCGCCGGGGGAAGGGACTACGAGCAGTACTTC CASSSAGGRDYEQYF - - TRBJ2-7 TRBV5-1
TGTGCCAGCAGCTTTATGAACACTGAAGCTTTCTTT CASSFMNTEAFF - - TRBJ1-1 TRBV5-6
TGTGCCAGCAGCCCGACTACTAGCGGGGGTACAGATACGCAGTATTTT CASSPTTSGGTDTQYF - TRBD2 TRBJ2-3 TRBV7-8
TGTGCCAGCAGCTTAGTAGCGGTACAAGAGACCCAGTACTTC CASSLVAVQETQYF few - TRBJ2-5 TRBV7-9
TGTGCCAGCAGTTCTGGGTTTCACTACGAGCAGTACTTC CASSSGFHYEQYF few - TRBJ2-7 TRBV6-2/TRBV6-3
TGTGCCAGCAGCCGGGTAGGGGGGCAAGAGACCCAGTACTTC CASSRVGGQETQYF - - TRBJ2-5 TRBV5-4
TGCGCCAGCAGCCAAGCCGGGGGACACTATAGCAATCAGCCCCAGCATTTT CASSQAGGHYSNQPQHF once - TRBJ1-5 TRBV4-1
TGCGCCAGCAGCTTGGAGGGCGGGTCCTACAATGAGCAGTTCTTC CASSLEGGSYNEQFF - - TRBJ2-1 TRBV5-1
TGTGCCAGCAGTGAAGCTCCTTCGACCTATCGGGCTTTCTTT CASSEAPSTYRAFF - - TRBJ1-1 TRBV6-1
TGTGCCAGCAGCGGACCAATAGCGGGGGGCCAAGAGACCCAGTACTTC CASSGPIAGGQETQYF - TRBD2 TRBJ2-5 TRBV9
TGCGCCAGCAGCCTAACGGGGGCTGGAAACACCATATATTTT CASSLTGAGNTIYF - - TRBJ1-3 TRBV4-3
TGTGCCAGCAGCTTGGGACAGGGGTTAGACCAGCCCCAGCATTTT CASSLGQGLDQPQHF - TRBD1 TRBJ1-5 TRBV5-6
TGCGCCAGCAGCTTGGGGGACGGATACTACGAGCAGTACTTC CASSLGDGYYEQYF - - TRBJ2-7 TRBV5-1
TGTGCCAGCAGCCCCCGGGACAGGCGACCAACTAACTATGGCTACACCTTC CASSPRDRRPTNYGYTF - TRBD1 TRBJ1-2 TRBV5-4
TGTGCCAGCTCACCAAGCTTTGGCGTAATGAACACTGAAGCTTTCTTT CASSPSFGVMNTEAFF - - TRBJ1-1 TRBV18
TGTGCCAGCGGCGGGACAGGGGTGGCCTATGGCTACACCTTC CASGGTGVAYGYTF - TRBD1 TRBJ1-2 TRBV7-6
TGTGCCAGCAGTTCCCCATCTCGGGAGACCCGCACCGGGGAGCTGTTTTTT CASSSPSRETRTGELFF - - TRBJ2-2 TRBV27
TGTGCCAGCAGCTTTAGTCGGGTGGGATCGAACACTGAAGCTTTCTTT CASSFSRVGSNTEAFF few - TRBJ1-1 TRBV7-9
TGTGCCATCAGCTCCCGGGGGGAGACCCAGTACTTC CAISSRGETQYF - - TRBJ2-5 TRBV10-3
TGCGCCAGCAGCCAAGATTTTGGAGCAGATACGCAGTATTTT CASSQDFGADTQYF - - TRBJ2-3 TRBV4-3
TGTGCCAGCAGCATAGTGACAGGGGGCCCTCGGTCTGGAAACACCATATATTTT CASSIVTGGPRSGNTIYF once TRBD1 TRBJ1-3 TRBV5-5
TGTGCCAGCAGCCAAACCTGGTCTGGAAACACCATATATTTT CASSQTWSGNTIYF - - TRBJ1-3 TRBV27
TGTGCCAGTAGTGGCAGGCAGGGCGGCACTGAAGCTTTCTTT CASSGRQGGTEAFF - - TRBJ1-1 TRBV19
TGTGCCAGCAGTGCCGGGAGGAAACTGTTTTTT CASSAGRKLFF - - TRBJ1-4 TRBV28
TGTGCCAGCAGTTTGATCGCGGGTGAGCAGTTCTTC CASSLIAGEQFF - - TRBJ2-1 TRBV2
TGTGCTACCAAAAGCGGGGGTAACCAAGAGACCCAGTACTTC CATKSGGNQETQYF - TRBD2 TRBJ2-5 TRBV7-7
TGTGCCAGCAGTGGCGGCGGCTATGGCTACACCTTC CASSGGGYGYTF - - TRBJ1-2 TRBV27
TGCAGCGTCCTAAGGGCTTCCAACGAGCAGTACTTC CSVLRASNEQYF - - TRBJ2-7 TRBV29-1
TGTGCCATCGAAGCCTCAAATACGCAGTATTTT CAIEASNTQYF few - TRBJ2-3 TRBV10-3
TGTGCCAGCAGTTCACAGGGTATCTCCTACAATGAGCAGTTCTTC CASSSQGISYNEQFF - - TRBJ2-1 TRBV6-2/TRBV6-3
TGTGCCAGCAGCCCCTTGGGACAGGGTCTCTACAATGAGCAGTTCTTC CASSPLGQGLYNEQFF - TRBD1 TRBJ2-1 TRBV27
TGTGCCACCAGCAGAGATTTGGCCAGGACCTACGAGCAGTACTTC CATSRDLARTYEQYF - - TRBJ2-7 TRBV15
TGTGCCAGCAGTGACCCGCCAATCGATACGCAGTATTTT CASSDPPIDTQYF - - TRBJ2-3 TRBV25-1